This T cell receptor beta chain derives from a study of blood T cell repertoires in COVID-19. Overall study: There were acute and convalescent COVID-19 samples, and they came from the United States, Italy and Spain.

In germline, CDR1 is SGHTA, CDR2 FQGNSA. The CDR3 loop spans 14 amino acids. The V gene end was trimmed by 2 bases and the J gene end by 1 base; junction bases not matched to a gene: 1. Source study methods: The authors estimated nucleated cell counts from reference gene primer amplification. Using immunoSEQ multiplex PCR, the repertoire was profiled, and TCRdb retains in-frame clones only, with some absent. Clonal size and the V and J genes are those of that table, whereas D and trimming came from the DNA. Of about 440,000 clones in the sample, about 92% were seen once. Participants' reported clinical history set cohort assignment. Resolution of symptoms, clearance, or two negative PCRs was present in recovered Cohort 3 donors.

This chain joins TRBV7-2 and TRBJ1-1, with 7 positions matching TRBD1. This TCR was recovered from a man younger than 35 who had recovered from COVID-19. The sample comprised PBMCs or T cells enriched from blood (not recorded which). CDR3 protein: CASSLTGANTEAFF. CDR3 coding DNA: TGTGCCAGCAGCTTAACAGGGGCGAACACTGAAGCTTTCTTT.